The next 23 T cell receptor beta chains were all read from a single sample in a study of T cell responses to AZD1222 COVID-19 vaccine (dated by TCRdb to the early 2020s). What the time point label conveys for this sample: about 28 days (+/-7) after the second vaccine dose. According to the study, the label for this sample's treatment or condition signals: meningococcal conjugate vaccine given as trial control. Receptor amplification or capture employed the immunoSEQ multiplex PCR assay. What TCRdb holds here is the immuneACCESS table cut down to in-frame rearrangements. Part of the clones is not present; checked against another copy, under half of the missing clones reflect an unresolved V gene, and the others are unexplained. Recorded for this sample are about 75,000 clones; about 87% of them occurred a single time. Of the sample, about a tenth is held by the ten largest clones. The material was peripheral blood, obtained 28 days after the second dose of the MenACWY control vaccine. Receptor source: an adult who received the MenACWY meningococcal vaccine as a control.

The V and J genes are TRBV6-6 and TRBJ1-2; 9 nucleotides line up with TRBD1. V lost 0 bases, J lost 7 bases, and 3 bases stayed unmatched. Per germline, CDR1 MNHNY and CDR2 SVGAGI (reference sequence). The CDR3 spans 14 residues. The CDR3 nucleotides read TGTGCCAGCAGTTACTCCGGGACAGGGACTGGCTACACCTTC. Protein product: CASSYSGTGTGYTF.

On this clone: One end of the junction does not line up with germline, which may come from a read error. CDR3 loop: CASSEGTPGEAQYF. CDR3 coding DNA: TGTGCCAGCAGTGAAGGGACCCCCGGAGAGGCCCAGTACTTC. The genes are TRBV2 and TRBJ2-5, with unresolved D. The CDR3 loop spans 14 amino acids. The germline V gene has CDR1 SNHLY and CDR2 FYNNEI.

The chain couples TRBV5-6 to TRBJ1-5; D ambiguous. Germline V CDR1 and CDR2: SGHDT, YYEEEE. Trimming shortened V by 0 bases and J by 3 bases, and 13 bases separated the two germline ends. The CDR3 has 16 residues. The CDR3 DNA follows: TGTGCCAGCAGCTTGGCGCCAGGAGGGCTCAATCAGCCCCAGCATTTT. It yields the protein CASSLAPGGLNQPQHF.

The chain carries TRBV28 and TRBJ1-5; a weak D match, TRBD1 (6 bases). Germline V gene lookup returns CDR1 MDHEN and CDR2 SYDVKM. The CDR3 totals 16 residues. Trimming stripped 6 bases from V and 10 bases from J, with 25 bases between. CDR3 in DNA: TGTGCCAGCAGCTACTCGTCTTGGGAGCGGGGGCTACCCCAGCATTTT. This gives the protein CASSYSSWERGLPQHF.

The sample holds a few counts of this clone. The chain joins TRBV6-1 to TRBJ2-2; 12 positions agree with TRBD2. The V and J ends lost 2 bases and 6 bases, in that order; junction bases with no gene match: 1. The CDR3 covers 15 residues. Per germline, CDR1 MNHNS and CDR2 SASEGT. CDR3 sequence reads: CASSELAGGPGELFF. CDR3 in DNA: TGTGCCAGCAGTGAACTAGCGGGGGGGCCCGGGGAGCTGTTTTTT.

This clone was counted a few times. This chain uses TRBV5-6 with TRBJ2-7, with 9 bases lining up with TRBD2. Germline V gene lookup returns CDR1 SGHDT and CDR2 YYEEEE. The V gene end was trimmed by 4 bases and the J gene end by 6 bases; junction bases not matched to a gene: 14. The CDR3 has 16 amino acids. The CDR3, as DNA: TGTGCCAGCAGCCCGAGAATGGCGGGGGGGCTGAGCGAGCAGTACTTC. Its translation: CASSPRMAGGLSEQYF.

The rearrangement links TRBV4-2 to TRBJ2-5; 9 nucleotides align to TRBD2. With V trimmed by 3 bases and J by 5 bases, 4 bases remained unmatched. Per germline, CDR1 LGHNA and CDR2 YNFKEQ. The CDR3 has 14 residues. The CDR3 DNA is TGTGCCAGCAGCCACCGAAGCGGGGGGGAGACCCAGTACTTC. Protein: CASSHRSGGETQYF.

This chain joins TRBV7-9 and TRBJ1-5; possibly TRBD1 for D (6 bases). CDR1 and CDR2 (germline): SEHNR, FQNEAQ (reference sequence). Trimming removed 3 bases from V and 2 bases from J, with 20 bases in between. This CDR3 has 18 amino acids. The CDR3: CASSFNPKGGAGNQPQHF. The CDR3, as DNA: TGTGCCAGCAGCTTTAACCCAAAAGGGGGGGCTGGCAATCAGCCCCAGCATTTT.

The V and J genes are TRBV19 and TRBJ2-2, with 8 bases that match TRBD1. Germline loops: CDR1 LNHDA, CDR2 SQIVND (reference sequence). This CDR3 has 17 residues. Trimming took 5 bases from V and 2 from J; bases not matched to a gene: 10. Written as DNA, the CDR3 is TGTGCCAGTAGTCCACGCAGGGGACAGGCCAACACCGGGGAGCTGTTTTTT. This encodes CASSPRRGQANTGELFF.

V usage is TRBV5-6 and J usage is TRBJ1-1, with D possibly TRBD1 on 6 matching bases. The CDR3 loop spans 16 amino acids. V lost 1 base to trimming and J lost 1 base, with 14 bases between them. Germline lookup yields CDR1 SGHDT and CDR2 YYEEEE. The CDR3 region is CASSLFRGYGNTEAFF. The CDR3 DNA is TGTGCCAGCAGCTTGTTCAGGGGCTATGGGAACACTGAAGCTTTCTTT.

The chain is built from TRBV27 and TRBJ2-3, with 8 bases lining up with TRBD2. CDR1 is MNHEY and CDR2 is SMNVEV in the germline V gene (reference sequence). The CDR3 spans 16 residues. The J segment lost 9 bases and the V segment lost 2 bases, leaving 13 bases of the junction unmatched. In DNA form, the CDR3 reads TGTGCCAGCAGTTTACTGGCGGGGGGCCCGATCACGACGCAGTATTTT. Translated, it gives CASSLLAGGPITTQYF.

This rearrangement joins TRBV19 to TRBJ1-3; D not certain. CDR1 and CDR2 (germline): LNHDA, SQIVND (reference sequence). This CDR3 comprises 15 residues. The V end was cut by 2 bases, the J end by 0 bases, with 8 bases between. For the CDR3, the DNA is TGTGCCAGTAGTATAACAGTTCTCTCTGGAAACACCATATATTTT. This encodes CASSITVLSGNTIYF.

The chain employs TRBV11-2 and TRBJ1-3; no firm D call. The V end was cut by 0 bases, the J end by 3 bases, with 15 bases between. The germline CDR1 and CDR2 sequences are SGHAT and FQNNGV. The CDR3 is 17 residues long. CDR3 nucleotide sequence: TGTGCCAGCAGCTTAGAGGGAGGCTTAATAGGTGGAAACACCATATATTTT. It encodes CASSLEGGLIGGNTIYF.

The J gene is TRBJ2-5, the V gene TRBV5-6; TRBD2 matches 11 bases. Germline assignment: CDR1 SGHDT and CDR2 YYEEEE. There are 18 residues in the CDR3. With 4 bases clipped from V and 5 bases from J, the junction kept 16 bases outside the gene matches. The CDR3 protein is CASSPGLAGGPYGETQYF. The CDR3 DNA follows: TGTGCCAGCAGCCCCGGGCTAGCGGGGGGCCCATACGGGGAGACCCAGTACTTC.

V gene TRBV7-8 combines with J gene TRBJ1-5, with a tentative D call TRBD1 (5 bases). There are 15 residues in the CDR3. Germline V gene lookup returns CDR1 SGHVS and CDR2 FQNEAQ. The V end lost 0 bases, the J end lost 4 bases, and 10 bases lay between the germline ends. This CDR3 is CASSLAYWGNQPQHF. In DNA form, the CDR3 reads TGTGCCAGCAGCTTAGCGTATTGGGGGAATCAGCCCCAGCATTTT.

The V and J genes are TRBV29-1 and TRBJ1-1; 11 bases align to TRBD1. Germline loops: CDR1 SQVTM, CDR2 ANQGSEA. The CDR3 has 13 amino acids. With 6 bases clipped from V and 7 bases from J, the junction kept 7 bases outside the gene matches. The CDR3 DNA follows: TGCAGCGTGAGGACAGGGGGCGGGGATGAAGCTTTCTTT. Protein: CSVRTGGGDEAFF.

The chain has TRBV5-1 and TRBJ1-2, with D perhaps matching TRBD1 (6 bases). V was clipped by 3 bases and J by 7 bases, with 16 bases between them. CDR1 and CDR2 (germline): SGHRS, YFSETQ. CDR3 size: 14 residues. The CDR3 DNA sequence: TGCGCCAGCAGCTCCCGGGACATCGGGGGTGGCTACACCTTC. This gives the protein CASSSRDIGGGYTF.

The chain carries TRBV10-3 and TRBJ2-5, with 7 nucleotides matching TRBD2. The CDR3 spans 14 residues. The V and J ends lost 0 bases and 3 bases, in that order; junction bases with no gene match: 1. Per the germline V gene, CDR1 is ENHRY and CDR2 is SYGVKD. The chain's CDR3 is CAISESGGKETQYF. The CDR3 nucleotides are TGTGCCATCAGTGAGTCCGGGGGGAAAGAGACCCAGTACTTC.

This clone was seen only a few times. The V call is TRBV19, the J call TRBJ2-3; TRBD2 is a possible D gene (6 bases). Between the trimmed V and J ends, which lost 9 bases and 3 bases, there was a span of 13 bases. Per the germline V gene, CDR1 is LNHDA and CDR2 is SQIVND (reference sequence). CDR3 size: 13 residues. The CDR3 loop is CASRLEGTDTQYF. The CDR3 coding sequence is TGTGCCAGCCGACTGGAGGGTACAGATACGCAGTATTTT.

This clone was observed a handful of times. V usage is TRBV10-3 and J usage is TRBJ2-3; 8 bases are a match to TRBD2. CDR1 and CDR2 (germline): ENHRY, SYGVKD. There are 15 residues in the CDR3. Losses at the gene ends were 2 bases for V and 4 bases for J; bases not matched to a gene: 5. CDR3: CAISEAAGDADTQYF. In DNA, the CDR3 is TGTGCCATCAGTGAGGCAGCGGGGGATGCAGATACGCAGTATTTT.

The gene calls are TRBV7-7 and TRBJ2-5; D ambiguous. Germline-derived CDR1 and CDR2 are SSHAT and FNYEAQ (reference sequence). The CDR3 runs to 15 residues. Between the trimmed V and J ends, which lost 1 base and 0 bases, there was a span of 9 bases. The CDR3 DNA reads as TGTGCCAGCAGCTTAGACAGCCAGTACCAAGAGACCCAGTACTTC. Its protein product is CASSLDSQYQETQYF.

The chain has TRBV7-2 and TRBJ2-3; no firm D call. V lost 1 base to trimming and J lost 3 bases, with 14 bases between them. The germline CDR1 and CDR2 sequences are SGHTA and FQGNSA. This CDR3 is 16 amino acids long. In nucleotides, the CDR3 is TGTGCCAGCAGCTTAGTAGGTGCGAGCGTTACAGATACGCAGTATTTT. Protein sequence: CASSLVGASVTDTQYF.

The chain recombines TRBV6-1 with TRBJ1-1, with D perhaps TRBD1 (6 bases). The ends were cut back, 0 bases at V and 11 bases at J, with 13 bases in the middle. CDR3 length: 13 amino acids. From germline, CDR1 is MNHNS and CDR2 SASEGT. The CDR3 spells CASSEAPGEVAFF. Written as DNA, the CDR3 is TGTGCCAGCAGTGAAGCTCCAGGGGAGGTCGCTTTCTTT.